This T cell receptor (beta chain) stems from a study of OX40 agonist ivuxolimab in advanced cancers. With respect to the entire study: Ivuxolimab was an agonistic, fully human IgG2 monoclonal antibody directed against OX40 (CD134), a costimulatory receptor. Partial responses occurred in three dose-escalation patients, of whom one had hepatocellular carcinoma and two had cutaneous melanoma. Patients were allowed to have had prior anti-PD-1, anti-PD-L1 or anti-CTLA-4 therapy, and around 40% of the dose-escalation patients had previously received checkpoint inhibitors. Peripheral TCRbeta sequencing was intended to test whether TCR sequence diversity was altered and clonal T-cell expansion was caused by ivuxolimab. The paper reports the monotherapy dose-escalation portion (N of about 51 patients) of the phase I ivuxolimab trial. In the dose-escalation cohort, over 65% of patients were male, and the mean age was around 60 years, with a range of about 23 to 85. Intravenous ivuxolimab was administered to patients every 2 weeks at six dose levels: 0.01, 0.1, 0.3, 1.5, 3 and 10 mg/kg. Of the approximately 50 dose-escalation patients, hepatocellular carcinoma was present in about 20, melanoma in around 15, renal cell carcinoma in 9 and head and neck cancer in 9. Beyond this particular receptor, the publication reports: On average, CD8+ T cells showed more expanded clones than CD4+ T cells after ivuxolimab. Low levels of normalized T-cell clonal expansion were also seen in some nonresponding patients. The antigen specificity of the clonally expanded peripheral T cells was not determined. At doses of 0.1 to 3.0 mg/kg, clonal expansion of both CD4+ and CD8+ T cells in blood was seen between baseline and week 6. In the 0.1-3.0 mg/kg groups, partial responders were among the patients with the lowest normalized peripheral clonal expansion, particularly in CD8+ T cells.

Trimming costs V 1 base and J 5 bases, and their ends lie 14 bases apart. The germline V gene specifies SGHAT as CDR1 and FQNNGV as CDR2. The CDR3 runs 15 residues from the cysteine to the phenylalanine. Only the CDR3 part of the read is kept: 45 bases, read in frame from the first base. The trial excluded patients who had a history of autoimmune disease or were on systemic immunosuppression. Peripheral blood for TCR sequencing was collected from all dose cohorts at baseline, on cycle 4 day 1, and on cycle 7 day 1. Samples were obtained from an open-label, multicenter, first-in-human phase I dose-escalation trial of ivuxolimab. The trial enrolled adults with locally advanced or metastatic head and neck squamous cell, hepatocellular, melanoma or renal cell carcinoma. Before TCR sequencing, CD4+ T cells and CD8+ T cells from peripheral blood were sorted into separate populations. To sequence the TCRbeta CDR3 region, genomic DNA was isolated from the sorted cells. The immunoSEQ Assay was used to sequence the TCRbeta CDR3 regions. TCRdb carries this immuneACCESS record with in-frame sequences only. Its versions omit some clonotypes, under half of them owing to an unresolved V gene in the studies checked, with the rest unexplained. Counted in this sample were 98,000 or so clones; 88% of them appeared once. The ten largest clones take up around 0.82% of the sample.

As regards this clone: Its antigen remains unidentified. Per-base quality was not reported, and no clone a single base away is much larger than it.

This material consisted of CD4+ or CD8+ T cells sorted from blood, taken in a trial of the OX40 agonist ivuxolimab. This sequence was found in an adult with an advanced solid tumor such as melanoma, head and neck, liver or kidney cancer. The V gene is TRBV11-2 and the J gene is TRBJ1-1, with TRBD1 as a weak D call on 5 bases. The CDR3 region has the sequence CASSLVRAGWTEAFF. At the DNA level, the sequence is TGTGCCAGCAGCTTAGTGCGGGCAGGGTGGACTGAAGCTTTCTTT.